This TCR beta chain was captured in a study of T cell repertoires in cytomegalovirus infection (dated by TCRdb to the late 2010s). For context, the study as a whole: Recently identified HLA-C-restricted CMV epitopes, whose presentation resists viral immunomodulation, were targeted by peptide stimulations together with well-studied HLA-B-restricted epitopes. Because public TCR beta signatures pointed to carriage of CMV infection together with the matching HLA type, the HLA type of each donor mattered for the analysis. Study-wide conclusions, independent of this receptor: The ex vivo response was dominated by HLA-C-restricted CMV-specific TCR beta clonotypes, which also provided the single most frequent clonotype in two of eight donors. In both this cohort and an independent roughly 350-donor cohort, the cumulative frequency of public TCR beta family members distinguished carriers of CMV infection plus the relevant HLA type.

A word on this clonotype: Its antigen is unknown. Nothing much larger sits one base from this clone, and base qualities are not available.

Sequencing instrument: Illumina HiSeq 1500. Clones were called with MiXCR by TCRdb after fastp trimmed the public reads at Q25, and only in-frame beta chains were retained. Every CDR3 protein is listed once, alongside the most common genes and DNA of its rows. The sample table holds around 800,000 distinct CDR3 sequences, of which roughly 33% were seen once. Around 12% of the sample comes from the top ten. Reading from cysteine to phenylalanine, the CDR3 counts 13 amino acids. Just CDR3 DNA is preserved here, 39 bases in frame from base 1. V lost 10 bases and J lost 4 bases; the stretch between them is 14 bases long. Reading the germline V gene (reference sequence) gives CDR1 MNHNY and CDR2 SVGAGI. The treatment or condition tag for this specimen amounts to: in vitro stimulation with specific CMV peptide epitopes to enrich CMV-specific T cells.

The chain uses TRBV6-6 and TRBJ1-5, with no reliable assignment of the D segment. The sample in question was cultured CD8+ T cells from PBMCs, obtained from culture after CMV antigen stimulation. The receptor was derived from a human donor in good health (CMV status not recorded). Some clones in this sample may be carry-over from other donors' samples. The CDR3 protein sequence reads: CATEDLENQPQHF. Read as DNA, the sequence is TGTGCCACTGAGGATCTCGAAAATCAGCCCCAGCATTTT.